This entry describes one TCR beta chain. What it binds is not known. Germline CDR1 is MRHNA and CDR2 is SNTAGT. V shed 0 bases and J 1 base; nucleotides not matched to a gene: 1. The CDR3 loop spans 16 amino acids. PCR primers comprised 60 Vbeta and 13 Jbeta primers. Libraries were prepared by immunoSEQ multiplex PCR; TCRdb keeps only in-frame clonotypes and omits some of them. Of some 130,000 clones detected, around 77% appear once; the ten largest clones hold 4.2%. The data are from a study of cytomegalovirus exposure and HLA in healthy donors. Study-level results: Accounts indicate the classifier identified cytomegalovirus status with strong specificity and sensitivity. Researchers catalogued some 160 TCR beta chains as cytomegalovirus-associated.

The V and J genes are TRBV6-4 and TRBJ2-3; TRBD2 matches at 10 bases. The TCR sequence derives from a male donor in good health and CMV-seropositive. Sequencing was carried out using PBMCs. This CDR3 is CASSDSGTSGTDTQYF. CDR3 DNA: TGTGCCAGCAGTGACTCAGGGACTAGCGGCACAGATACGCAGTATTTT.